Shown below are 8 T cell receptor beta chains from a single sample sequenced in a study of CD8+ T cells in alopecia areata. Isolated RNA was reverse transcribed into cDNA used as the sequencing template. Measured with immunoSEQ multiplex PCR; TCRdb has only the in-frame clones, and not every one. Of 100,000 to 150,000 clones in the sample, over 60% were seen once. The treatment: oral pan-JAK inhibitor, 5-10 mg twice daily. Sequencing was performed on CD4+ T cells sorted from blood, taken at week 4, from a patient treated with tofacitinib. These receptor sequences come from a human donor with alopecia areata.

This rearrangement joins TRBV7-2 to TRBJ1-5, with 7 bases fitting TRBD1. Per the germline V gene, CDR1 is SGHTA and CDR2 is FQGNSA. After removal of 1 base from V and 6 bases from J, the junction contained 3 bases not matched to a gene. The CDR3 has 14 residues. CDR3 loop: CASSLGEGAQPQHF. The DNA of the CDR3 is TGTGCCAGCAGCTTAGGGGAGGGGGCTCAGCCCCAGCATTTT.

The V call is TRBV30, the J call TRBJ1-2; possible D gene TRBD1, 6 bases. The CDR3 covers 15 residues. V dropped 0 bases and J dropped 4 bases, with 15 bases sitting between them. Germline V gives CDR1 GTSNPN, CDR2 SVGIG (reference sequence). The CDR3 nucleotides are TGTGCCTGGAGTGTTTGGGGGGCGCAGGGCTATGGCTACACCTTC. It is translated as CAWSVWGAQGYGYTF. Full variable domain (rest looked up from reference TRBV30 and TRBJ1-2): SQTIHQWPATLVQPVGSPLSLECTVEGTSNPNLYWYRQAAGRGLQLLFYSVGIGQISSEVPQNLSASRPQDRQFILSSKKLLLSDSGFYLCAWSVWGAQGYGYTFGSGTRLTVV.

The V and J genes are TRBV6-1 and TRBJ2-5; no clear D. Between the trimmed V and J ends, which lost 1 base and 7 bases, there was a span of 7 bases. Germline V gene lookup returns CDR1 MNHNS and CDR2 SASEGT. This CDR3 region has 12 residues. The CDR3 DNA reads TGTGCCAGCAGTGAAGATCGCCGGACCCAGTACTTC. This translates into CASSEDRRTQYF.

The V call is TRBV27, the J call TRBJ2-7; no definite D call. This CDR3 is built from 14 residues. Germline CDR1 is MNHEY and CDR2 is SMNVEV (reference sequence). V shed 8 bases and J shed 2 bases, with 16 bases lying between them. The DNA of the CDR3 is TGTGCCAGCCTCAACTTACGACGCACCTACGAGCAGTACTTC. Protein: CASLNLRRTYEQYF.

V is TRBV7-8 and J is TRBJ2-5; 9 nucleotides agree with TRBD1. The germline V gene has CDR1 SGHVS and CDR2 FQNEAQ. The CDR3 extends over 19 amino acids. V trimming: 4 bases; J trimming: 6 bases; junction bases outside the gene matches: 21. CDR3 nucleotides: TGTGCCAGCAGCTCTCTCCCCTCGGGGGACAGGGCGTCTTCAAAGACCCAGTACTTC. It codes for CASSSLPSGDRASSKTQYF.

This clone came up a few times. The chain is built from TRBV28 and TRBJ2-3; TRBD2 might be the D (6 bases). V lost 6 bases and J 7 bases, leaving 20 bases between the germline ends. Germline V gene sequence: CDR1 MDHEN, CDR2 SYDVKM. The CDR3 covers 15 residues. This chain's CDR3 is CASRPGSGGANTQYF. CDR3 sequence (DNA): TGTGCCAGCAGACCGGGATCCGGGGGAGCAAATACGCAGTATTTT.

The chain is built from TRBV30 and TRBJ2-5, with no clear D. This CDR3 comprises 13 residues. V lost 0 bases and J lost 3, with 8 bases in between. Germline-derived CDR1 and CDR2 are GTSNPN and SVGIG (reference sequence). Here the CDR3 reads CAWSVGQEETQYF. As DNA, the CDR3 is TGTGCCTGGAGTGTAGGGCAGGAAGAGACCCAGTACTTC.

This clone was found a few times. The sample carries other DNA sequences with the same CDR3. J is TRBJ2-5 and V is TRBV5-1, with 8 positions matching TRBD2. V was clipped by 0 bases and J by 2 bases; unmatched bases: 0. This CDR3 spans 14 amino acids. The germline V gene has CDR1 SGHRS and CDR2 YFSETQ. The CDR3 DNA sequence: TGCGCCAGCAGCTTGGCGGGGGGGCAAGAGACCCAGTACTTC. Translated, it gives CASSLAGGQETQYF.